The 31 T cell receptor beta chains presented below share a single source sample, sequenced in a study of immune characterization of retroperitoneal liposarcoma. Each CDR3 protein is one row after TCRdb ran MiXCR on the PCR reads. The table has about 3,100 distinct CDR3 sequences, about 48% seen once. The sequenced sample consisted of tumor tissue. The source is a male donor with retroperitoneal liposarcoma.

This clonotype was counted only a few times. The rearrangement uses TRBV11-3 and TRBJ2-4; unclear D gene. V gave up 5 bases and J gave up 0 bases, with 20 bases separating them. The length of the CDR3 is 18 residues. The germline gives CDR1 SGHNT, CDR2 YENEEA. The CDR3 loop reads CASSPVYCPWLAKNIQYF. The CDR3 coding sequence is TGTGCCAGCAGCCCGGTTTATTGCCCCTGGCTAGCCAAAAACATTCAGTACTTC. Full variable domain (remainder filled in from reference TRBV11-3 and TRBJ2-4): EAGVVQSPRYKIIEKKQPVAFWCNPISGHNTLYWYLQNLGQGPELLIRYENEEAVDDSQLPKDRFSAERLKGVDSTLKIQPAELGDSAVYLCASSPVYCPWLAKNIQYFGAGTRLSVL.

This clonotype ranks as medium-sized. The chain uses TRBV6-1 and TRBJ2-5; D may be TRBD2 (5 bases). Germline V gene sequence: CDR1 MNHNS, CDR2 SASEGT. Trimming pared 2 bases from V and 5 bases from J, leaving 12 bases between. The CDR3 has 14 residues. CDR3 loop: CASSELGRGETQYF. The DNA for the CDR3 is TGTGCCAGCAGTGAATTGGGTAGAGGGGAGACCCAGTACTTC.

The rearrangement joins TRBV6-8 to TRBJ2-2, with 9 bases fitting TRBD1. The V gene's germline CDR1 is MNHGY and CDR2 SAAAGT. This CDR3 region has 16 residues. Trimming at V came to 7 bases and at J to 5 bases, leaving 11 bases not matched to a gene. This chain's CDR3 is CASTEWGQGGTGELFF. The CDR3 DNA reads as TGTGCCAGCACAGAGTGGGGACAGGGAGGGACCGGGGAGCTGTTTTTT.

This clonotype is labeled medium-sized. CDR3 sequence reads: CASRHEGSPPYEQYF. CDR3 DNA: TGTGCCAGCAGGCACGAGGGGTCCCCTCCCTACGAGCAGTACTTC. The chain couples TRBV12-3 or TRBV12-4 to TRBJ2-5; D tentatively reads TRBD1 or TRBD2 (5 bases each). TRBJ2-7 explains the end of the DNA better; the J call may be wrong. The CDR3 has 15 residues.

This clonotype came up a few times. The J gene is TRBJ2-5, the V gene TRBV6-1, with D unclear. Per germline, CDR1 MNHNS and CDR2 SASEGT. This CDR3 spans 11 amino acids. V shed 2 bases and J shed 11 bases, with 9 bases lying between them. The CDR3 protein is CASSERDEQYF. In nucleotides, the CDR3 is TGTGCCAGCAGTGAAAGGGATGAGCAGTACTTC.

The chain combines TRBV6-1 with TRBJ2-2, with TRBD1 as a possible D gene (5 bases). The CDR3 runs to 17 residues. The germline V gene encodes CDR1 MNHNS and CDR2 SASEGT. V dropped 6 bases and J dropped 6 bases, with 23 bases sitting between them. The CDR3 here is CASRPTPGIKGSGELFF. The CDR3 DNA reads TGTGCCAGCAGACCCACCCCTGGGATAAAGGGGTCCGGGGAGCTGTTTTTT.

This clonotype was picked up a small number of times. CDR3 nucleotides: TGTGCCAGCAGTCATACAGGGTCTAGCAATCAGCCCCAGCATTTT. Encoded protein: CASSHTGSSNQPQHF. V is TRBV6-1 and J is TRBJ1-5; tentative D call: TRBD1 (6 bases). The CDR3 consists of 15 residues. Trimming cost V 5 bases and J 0 bases, with 11 bases left between them. Looked up from germline, CDR1 is MNHNS and CDR2 is SASEGT.

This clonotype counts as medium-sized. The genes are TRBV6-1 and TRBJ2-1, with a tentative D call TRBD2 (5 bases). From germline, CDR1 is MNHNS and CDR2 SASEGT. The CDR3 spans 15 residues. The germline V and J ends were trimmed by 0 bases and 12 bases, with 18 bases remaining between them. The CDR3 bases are TGTGCCAGCAGTGAAGCGCTTCAAGCACTAGTCGGGCAGTTCTTC. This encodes CASSEALQALVGQFF.

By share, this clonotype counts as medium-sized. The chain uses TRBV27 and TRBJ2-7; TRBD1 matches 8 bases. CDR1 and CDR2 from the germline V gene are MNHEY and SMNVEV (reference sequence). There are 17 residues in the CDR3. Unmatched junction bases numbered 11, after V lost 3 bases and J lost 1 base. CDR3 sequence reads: CASSFQAGTGISYEQYF. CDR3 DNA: TGTGCCAGCAGTTTTCAGGCAGGGACAGGAATTTCCTACGAGCAGTACTTC.

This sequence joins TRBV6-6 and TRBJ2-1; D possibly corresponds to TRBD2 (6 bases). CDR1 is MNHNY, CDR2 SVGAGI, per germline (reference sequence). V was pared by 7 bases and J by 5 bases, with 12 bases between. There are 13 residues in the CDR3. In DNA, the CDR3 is TGTGCCAGCACACCGGGACTCAACAATGAGCAGTTCTTC. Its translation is CASTPGLNNEQFF.

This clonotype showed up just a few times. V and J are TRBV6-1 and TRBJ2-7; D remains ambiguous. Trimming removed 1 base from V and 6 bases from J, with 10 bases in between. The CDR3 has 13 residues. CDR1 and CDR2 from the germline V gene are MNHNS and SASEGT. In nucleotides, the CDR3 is TGTGCCAGCAGTGAAGAGGGATCTTTCGAGCAGTACTTC. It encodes CASSEEGSFEQYF.

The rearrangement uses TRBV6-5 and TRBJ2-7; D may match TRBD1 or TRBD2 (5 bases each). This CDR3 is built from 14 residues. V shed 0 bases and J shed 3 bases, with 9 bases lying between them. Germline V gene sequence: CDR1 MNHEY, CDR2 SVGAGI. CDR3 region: CASSYSEGIYEQYF. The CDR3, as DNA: TGTGCCAGCAGTTACTCAGAGGGGATCTACGAGCAGTACTTC.

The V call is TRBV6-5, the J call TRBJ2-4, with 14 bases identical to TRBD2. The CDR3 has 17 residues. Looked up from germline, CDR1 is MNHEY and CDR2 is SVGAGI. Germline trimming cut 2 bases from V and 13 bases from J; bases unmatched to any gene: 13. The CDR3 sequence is CASSYPGLAGDYNEQYF. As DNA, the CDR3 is TGTGCCAGCAGTTACCCGGGACTAGCGGGAGACTACAATGAGCAGTACTTC.

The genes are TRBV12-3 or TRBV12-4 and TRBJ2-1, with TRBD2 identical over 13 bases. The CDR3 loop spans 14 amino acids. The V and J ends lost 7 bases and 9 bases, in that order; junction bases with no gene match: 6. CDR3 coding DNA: TGTGCCAGCATCTCCGGGACTAGCGGGACTGAGCAGTTCTTC. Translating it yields CASISGTSGTEQFF.

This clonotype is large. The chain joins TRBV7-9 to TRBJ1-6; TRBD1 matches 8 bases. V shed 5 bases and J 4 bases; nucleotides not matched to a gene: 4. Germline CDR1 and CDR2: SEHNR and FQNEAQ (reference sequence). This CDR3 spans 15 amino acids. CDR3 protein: CASSAGQGYNSPLHF. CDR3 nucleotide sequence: TGTGCCAGCAGCGCTGGACAGGGTTATAATTCACCCCTCCACTTT.

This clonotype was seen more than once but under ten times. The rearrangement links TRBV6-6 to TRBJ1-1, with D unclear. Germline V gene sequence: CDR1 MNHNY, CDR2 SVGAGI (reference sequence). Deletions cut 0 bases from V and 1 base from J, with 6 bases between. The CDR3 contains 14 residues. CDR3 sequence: CASSYSGENTEAFF. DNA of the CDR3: TGTGCCAGCAGTTACTCTGGGGAGAACACTGAAGCTTTCTTT.

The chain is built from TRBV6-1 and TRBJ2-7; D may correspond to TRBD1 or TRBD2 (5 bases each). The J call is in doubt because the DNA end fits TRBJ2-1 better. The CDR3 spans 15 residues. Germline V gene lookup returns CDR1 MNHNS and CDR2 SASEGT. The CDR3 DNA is TGTGCCAGCAGTCGAGGGGTTATTAACCCTAATGAGCAGTTCTTC. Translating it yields CASSRGVINPNEQFF.

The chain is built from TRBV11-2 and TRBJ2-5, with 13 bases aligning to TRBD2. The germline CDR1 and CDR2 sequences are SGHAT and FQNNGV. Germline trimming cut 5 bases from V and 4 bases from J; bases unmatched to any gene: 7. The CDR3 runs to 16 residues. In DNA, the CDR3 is TGTGCCAGCAGCCGGACTAGCGGGAGCTCCCGAGAGACCCAGTACTTC. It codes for CASSRTSGSSRETQYF.

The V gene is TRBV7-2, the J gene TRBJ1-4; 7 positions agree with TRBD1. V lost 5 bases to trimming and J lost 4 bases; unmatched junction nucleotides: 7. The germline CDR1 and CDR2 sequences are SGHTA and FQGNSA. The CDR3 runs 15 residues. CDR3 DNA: TGTGCCAGCAGCAAGAACAGGGGCATTAATGAAAAACTGTTTTTT. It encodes CASSKNRGINEKLFF.

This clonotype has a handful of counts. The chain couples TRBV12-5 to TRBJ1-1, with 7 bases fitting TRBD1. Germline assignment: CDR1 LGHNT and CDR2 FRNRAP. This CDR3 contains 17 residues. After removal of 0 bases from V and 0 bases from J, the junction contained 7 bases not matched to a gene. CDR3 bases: TGTGCTAGTGGTTTGGTTTTGGGACAGATCATGAACACTGAAGCTTTCTTT. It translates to CASGLVLGQIMNTEAFF.

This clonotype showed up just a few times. CDR3 DNA sequence: TGTGCCAGCAGCTTAAGAGGGACTGCTTTTACCGGGGAGCTGTTTTTT. Protein: CASSLRGTAFTGELFF. The V and J genes are TRBV7-3 and TRBJ2-2, with D tentatively TRBD2 (6 bases). Between the trimmed V and J ends, which lost 1 base and 5 bases, there was a span of 14 bases. From germline, CDR1 is SGHTA and CDR2 FQGTGA. The CDR3 contains 16 residues.

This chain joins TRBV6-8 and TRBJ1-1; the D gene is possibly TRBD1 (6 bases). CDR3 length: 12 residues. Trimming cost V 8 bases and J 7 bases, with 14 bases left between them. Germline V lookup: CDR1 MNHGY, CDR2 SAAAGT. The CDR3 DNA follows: TGTGCCAGCGGCCGGACAGCCAATGAAGCTTTCTTT. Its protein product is CASGRTANEAFF.

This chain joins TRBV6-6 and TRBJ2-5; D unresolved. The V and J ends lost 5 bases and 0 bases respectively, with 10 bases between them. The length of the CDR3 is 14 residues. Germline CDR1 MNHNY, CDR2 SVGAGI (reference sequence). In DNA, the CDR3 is TGTGCCAGCAGTGAATCGACCTACCAAGAGACCCAGTACTTC. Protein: CASSESTYQETQYF.

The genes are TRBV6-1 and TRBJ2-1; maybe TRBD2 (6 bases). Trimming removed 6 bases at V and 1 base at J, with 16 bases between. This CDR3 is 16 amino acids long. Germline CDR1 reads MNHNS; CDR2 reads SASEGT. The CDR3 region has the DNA TGTGCCAGCAGCTCCATTATCGGGGGATCCTACAATGAGCAGTTCTTC. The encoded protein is CASSSIIGGSYNEQFF.

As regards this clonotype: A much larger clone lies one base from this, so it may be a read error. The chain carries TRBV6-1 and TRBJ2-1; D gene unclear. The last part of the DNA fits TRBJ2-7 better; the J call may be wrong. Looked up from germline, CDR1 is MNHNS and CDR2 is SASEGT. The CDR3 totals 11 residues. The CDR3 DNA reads TGTGCCAGCAGTGAAGCAGGGGAGCAGTACTTC. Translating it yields CASSEAGEQYF.

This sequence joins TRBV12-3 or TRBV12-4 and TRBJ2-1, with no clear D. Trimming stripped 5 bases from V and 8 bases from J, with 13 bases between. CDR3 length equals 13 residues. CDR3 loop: CASSRFGSDEQFF. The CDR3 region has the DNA TGTGCCAGCAGTAGGTTCGGGTCGGATGAGCAGTTCTTC.

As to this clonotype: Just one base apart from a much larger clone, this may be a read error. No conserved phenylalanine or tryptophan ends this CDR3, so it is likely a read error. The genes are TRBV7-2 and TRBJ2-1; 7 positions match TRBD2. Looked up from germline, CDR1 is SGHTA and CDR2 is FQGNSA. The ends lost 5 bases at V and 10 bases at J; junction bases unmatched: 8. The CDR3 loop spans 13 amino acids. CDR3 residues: CASSPTLGLEQFC. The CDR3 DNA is TGTGCCAGCAGCCCGACCCTGGGACTAGAGCAGTTCTGC.

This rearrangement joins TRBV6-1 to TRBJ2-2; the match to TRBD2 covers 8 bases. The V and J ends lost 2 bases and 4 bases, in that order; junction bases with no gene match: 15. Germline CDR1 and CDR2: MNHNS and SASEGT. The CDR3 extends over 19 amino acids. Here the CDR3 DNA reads TGTGCCAGCAGTGAATTGGTAAACGGACTAGCCGTAGGCACCGGGGAGCTGTTTTTT. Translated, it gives CASSELVNGLAVGTGELFF.

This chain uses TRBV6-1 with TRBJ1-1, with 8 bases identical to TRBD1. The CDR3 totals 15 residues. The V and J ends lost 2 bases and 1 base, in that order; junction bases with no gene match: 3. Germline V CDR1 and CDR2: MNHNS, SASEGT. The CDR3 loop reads CASSELTGANTEAFF. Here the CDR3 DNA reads TGTGCCAGCAGTGAATTGACAGGGGCGAACACTGAAGCTTTCTTT.

CDR3: CASSYSIIYSYNEQFF. The CDR3 region has the DNA TGTGCCAGCAGTTACTCGATTATCTACTCCTACAATGAGCAGTTCTTC. This chain connects TRBV6-5 to TRBJ2-1; no reliable D call. The CDR3 consists of 16 residues. Germline V gene data show CDR1 as MNHEY and CDR2 as SVGAGI. V gave up 0 bases and J gave up 0 bases, with 9 bases separating them.

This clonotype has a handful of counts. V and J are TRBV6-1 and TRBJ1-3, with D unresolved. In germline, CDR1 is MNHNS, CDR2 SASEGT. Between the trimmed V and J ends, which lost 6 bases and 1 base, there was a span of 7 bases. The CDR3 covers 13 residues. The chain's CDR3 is CASSWTSGNTIYF. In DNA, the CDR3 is TGTGCCAGCAGCTGGACGTCTGGAAACACCATATATTTT.